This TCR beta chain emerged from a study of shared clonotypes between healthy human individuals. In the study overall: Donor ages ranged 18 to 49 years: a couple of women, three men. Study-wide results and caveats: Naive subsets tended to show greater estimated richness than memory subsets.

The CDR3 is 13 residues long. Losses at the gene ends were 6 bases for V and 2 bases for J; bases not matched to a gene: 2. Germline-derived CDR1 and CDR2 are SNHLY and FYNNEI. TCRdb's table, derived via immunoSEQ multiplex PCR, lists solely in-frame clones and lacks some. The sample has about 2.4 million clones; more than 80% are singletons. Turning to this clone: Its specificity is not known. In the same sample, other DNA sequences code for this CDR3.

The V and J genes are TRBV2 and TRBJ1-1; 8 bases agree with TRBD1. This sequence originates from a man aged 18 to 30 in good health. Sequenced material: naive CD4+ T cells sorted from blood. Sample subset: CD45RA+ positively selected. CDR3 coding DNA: TGTGCCAGCAGCGGACAGGGAAACACTGAAGCTTTCTTT. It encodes CASSGQGNTEAFF.